A selection of T cell receptor beta chains follows, all from one sample in a study of shared clonotypes between healthy human individuals. The table came from immunoSEQ multiplex PCR; TCRdb's copy has only in-frame clones and leaves some out. The repertoire has a few million clones, approximately 93% of them found once; the top ten carry under 0.45%. Sequenced input: naive CD4+ T cells from PBMCs. The receptors come from a man aged 18 to 29 in good health. Some clones in this sample may be carry-over from other donors' samples. CDR3s include the opening cysteine and the closing phenylalanine or tryptophan. Fields, in order: CDR3 protein, CDR3 DNA, D gene, V gene, J gene. D genes are given only for firm matches.

CASSIGTSTDTQYF	TGTGCCAGCAGCATCGGGACTTCCACAGATACGCAGTATTTT	NA	TRBV11-2	TRBJ2-3
CASSPGTSGNNEQFF	TGTGCCAGCAGTCCTGGGACTAGCGGGAACAATGAGCAGTTCTTC	TRBD2	TRBV6-5	TRBJ2-1
CASSLAVYVAGNTIYF	TGTGCCAGCAGCCTAGCAGTCTATGTTGCTGGAAACACCATATATTTT	NA	TRBV2	TRBJ1-3
CASSLGQGMAAFF	TGCGCCAGCAGCTTGGGTCAGGGGATGGCCGCTTTCTTT	NA	TRBV5-1	TRBJ1-1
CASRPQGGYEQYF	TGCGCCAGCAGACCACAGGGGGGGTACGAGCAGTACTTC	NA	TRBV5-1	TRBJ2-7
CASSRQGTGTGELFF	TGTGCCAGCAGCCGACAGGGGACGGGCACCGGGGAGCTGTTTTTT	TRBD1	TRBV7-9	TRBJ2-2
CASTPGTIRGNTIYF	TGTGCCAGTACCCCGGGGACGATCCGGGGAAACACCATATATTTT	NA	TRBV19	TRBJ1-3
CASSYGNVKLFF	TGTGCCAGCAGTTACGGGAACGTCAAACTGTTTTTT	NA	TRBV6-6	TRBJ1-4
CASSSRTVDYGLRTF	TGTGCCAGCAGCTCCAGGACAGTAGATTACGGCTTGCGCACCTTC	NA	TRBV7-3	TRBJ1-2
CASSLEEHTEAFF	TGTGCCAGCAGCTTAGAAGAACACACTGAAGCTTTCTTT	NA	TRBV7-9	TRBJ1-1